This T cell receptor delta chain derives from a study of γδ T cells in repeated Plasmodium falciparum infection. Losses at the gene ends were 4 bases for V and 7 bases for J; bases not matched to a gene: 14. The CDR3 is 16 residues long. Germline loops: CDR1 GEAIGNYY, CDR2 EKD. This clone occurred many times. The protein in TCRdb stems from a much larger clone and differs at residue 10 from this DNA's translation, likely a read error; here the protein is translated from the DNA. TCRdb reprocessed the multiplex PCR reads using CATT. Of around 52,000 delta-chain clones in the sample, approximately 1.5% are singletons; the top ten hold approximately 16%. Vgamma9/Vdelta2+ and Vdelta2-negative gammadelta T cells were flow-sorted from PBMC for bulk sequencing.

This sequence was found in a pool of human donors (malaria-infected and uninfected, not separated). Sequences were obtained from gamma-delta T cells from blood. The genes are TRDV2 and TRDJ1; 10 bases match TRDD3. In nucleotides, the CDR3 is TGTGCCTGTGATCGGGTACTGGGGGATGCCTCCCTTAAACTCATCTTT. Residues: CACDRVLGDASLKLIF.